Listed below are T cell receptor beta chains from one sample, sequenced in a study of blood T cell repertoires in COVID-19. Assay: immunoSEQ multiplex PCR; the TCRdb copy retains only in-frame clones and omits some. The table lists tens of thousands of clones, 80% to 95% of them singletons. Sequencing was carried out using peripheral blood. The receptors were sampled from a man aged 45-65 years with acute or convalescent COVID-19. CDR3s include the opening cysteine and the closing phenylalanine or tryptophan. D genes are given only for firm matches. Some rows have no size entry. The others give once, few or many, or a class for an expanded clone.

>TRBJ2-3|TRBD2|.|TRBV25-1
TGTGCCAGCAGTCGGACTAGCGGATTGGGAACAGATACGCAGTATTTT
CASSRTSGLGTDTQYF
>TRBJ1-2|.|.|TRBV10-3
TGTGCCATCACAGGGGAGGGTGATGGCTACACCTTC
CAITGEGDGYTF
>TRBJ1-1|.|.|TRBV12-3/TRBV12-4
TGTGCCAGCAGTTTAGAAACGGCTGAAGCTTTCTTT
CASSLETAEAFF
>TRBJ2-1|TRBD1|.|TRBV5-5
TGTGCCAGCAGCTTCTTGGACAGGGCATACAATGAGCAGTTCTTC
CASSFLDRAYNEQFF
>TRBJ2-3|.|.|TRBV27
TGTGCCAGTAGTCCACGGACTGCTCTCAGCACAGATACGCAGTATTTT
CASSPRTALSTDTQYF
>TRBJ2-7|TRBD1|few|TRBV3-1/TRBV3-2
TGTGCCAGCAGCCAGACAGGGATCCCCTACGAGCAGTACTTC
CASSQTGIPYEQYF
>TRBJ2-3|TRBD2|.|TRBV30
TGTGCCTGGAAGTTAGCGGGGATAGATACGCAGTATTTT
CAWKLAGIDTQYF
>TRBJ2-2|TRBD1|.|TRBV19
TGTGCCAGCACACCAGGACAGGCGGCTATCGGGGAGCTGTTTTTT
CASTPGQAAIGELFF
>TRBJ2-7|.|.|TRBV5-1
TGCGCCAGCAGCTTGGGACAGAGCTACGAGCAGTACTTC
CASSLGQSYEQYF
>TRBJ2-4|.|.|TRBV27
TGTGCCAGCAGTTTCAGTAGAGGGGACTTACTAGCCAAAAACATTCAGTACTTC
CASSFSRGDLLAKNIQYF
>TRBJ2-7|.|once|TRBV5-4
TGTGCCAGCAGCTCTATGACAGGTGAAGTCGAGCAGTACTTC
CASSSMTGEVEQYF
>TRBJ2-7|TRBD1|.|TRBV2
TGTGCCAGCAGTGGGACAGGGACCACCTACGAGCAGTACTTC
CASSGTGTTYEQYF
>TRBJ1-1|.|.|TRBV21-1
TGTGCCAGCAGCGGGGGAAGCAGGGGGAACACTGAAGCTTTCTTT
CASSGGSRGNTEAFF
>TRBJ2-5|TRBD1|once|TRBV19
TGTGCCAGTAGTATAGAAAACAGGGGGGAGACCCAGTACTTC
CASSIENRGETQYF
>TRBJ1-6|TRBD1|.|TRBV18
TGTGCCAGCTCACGGACAGGGAGCAATTCACCCCTCCACTTT
CASSRTGSNSPLHF
>TRBJ1-1|.|medium-sized|TRBV2
TGTGCCACCATGGGGGACACGCTTTGGAACACTGAAGCTTTCTTT
CATMGDTLWNTEAFF
>TRBJ2-1|.|.|TRBV18
TGTGCCAGCTCACCAGGAACAGGGAATCTCAATGAGCAGTTCTTC
CASSPGTGNLNEQFF
>TRBJ1-6|TRBD1|.|TRBV5-1
TGCGCCAGCAGCTTGGGGGGCGGGACAGCTTATTCACCCCTCCACTTT
CASSLGGGTAYSPLHF
>TRBJ2-3|.|few|TRBV19
TGTGCCAGTAGTAGGGGAGCCGGGGAAGGCAATACGCAGTATTTT
CASSRGAGEGNTQYF
>TRBJ2-1|TRBD2|.|TRBV7-3
TGTGCCAGCAGCTTTAACTTAGGCGGGGGTAACACTGAGCAGTTCTTC
CASSFNLGGGNTEQFF
>TRBJ1-5|TRBD1|.|TRBV19
TGTGCCAGTAGAGGACAGGGGAATCAGCCCCAGCATTTT
CASRGQGNQPQHF
>TRBJ1-1|TRBD1|.|TRBV25-1
TGTGCCAGCACCGGACAGGGGAACACTGAAGCTTTCTTT
CASTGQGNTEAFF
>TRBJ1-2|.|once|TRBV3-1/TRBV3-2
TGTGCCAGCAGCCCACAGGGTTCTAACTATGGCTACACCTTC
CASSPQGSNYGYTF
>TRBJ2-2|.|.|TRBV5-1
TGCGCCAGCAGCTGGGACATCACGAACACCGGGGAGCTGTTTTTT
CASSWDITNTGELFF
>TRBJ1-1|TRBD1|once|TRBV14
TGTGCCAGCAGCCAAGCAGGGGGCGGCACTGAAGCTTTCTTT
CASSQAGGGTEAFF
>TRBJ1-4|TRBD1|.|TRBV6-5
TGTGCCAGCAGTTATGGGACAGATTTAAGGGGAAAACTGTTTTTT
CASSYGTDLRGKLFF
>TRBJ2-7|TRBD1|.|TRBV30
TGTGCCTTAGGGACAGGAGGGAATGTTCAGTACTTC
CALGTGGNVQYF
>TRBJ2-2|.|.|TRBV28
TGTGCCTCTGAGATAAGGAACACCGGGGAGCTGTTTTTT
CASEIRNTGELFF
>TRBJ2-7|TRBD1|.|TRBV5-1
TGCGCCAGCAGCTTGGCCCGGGACAGGAACCCCTACGAGCAGTACTTC
CASSLARDRNPYEQYF
>TRBJ1-2|TRBD1|once|TRBV5-1
TGCGCCAGCAGCTCTGGACAGGGAAAGGGTGGCTACACCTTC
CASSSGQGKGGYTF
>TRBJ1-5|.|.|TRBV6-1
TGTGCCAGCAGTGATCCTAATCAGCCCCAGCATTTT
CASSDPNQPQHF
>TRBJ1-4|TRBD1|.|TRBV2
TGTGCCAGCAGAGAACAGGGGAAGAGTAATGAAAAACTGTTTTTT
CASREQGKSNEKLFF
>TRBJ1-5|.|.|TRBV18
TGTGCCAGCTCACCACCGAACGGGAATCAGCCCCAGCATTTT
CASSPPNGNQPQHF
>TRBJ2-1|TRBD1|once|TRBV11-3
TGTGCCAGCAGCTTTGCGACAGGGTCCTACAATGAGCAGTTCTTC
CASSFATGSYNEQFF
>TRBJ1-5|TRBD1|.|TRBV5-8
TGTGCCAGCAGCTTCACTCGACAGGGGGCTCGCAATCAGCCCCAGCATTTT
CASSFTRQGARNQPQHF
>TRBJ2-2|TRBD1|.|TRBV14
TGTGCCAGCTCGCTGGGACAGGTTAGCACCGGGGAGCTGTTTTTT
CASSLGQVSTGELFF
>TRBJ2-7|.|.|TRBV4-2
TGTGCCAGCAGCCATCTCTGGGGAGCGGGCTCCTACGAGCAGTACTTC
CASSHLWGAGSYEQYF
>TRBJ1-1|.|few|TRBV12-5
TGTGCTAGTGGTTTTTGGGGGCCCACTGAAGCTTTCTTT
CASGFWGPTEAFF
>TRBJ2-5|.|.|TRBV7-9
TGTGCCAGCAGCCAAACAGGGAGCCCAAAAGAGACCCAGTACTTC
CASSQTGSPKETQYF
>TRBJ2-1|TRBD1|.|TRBV24-1
TGTGCCACCAGTGATCCGGGACAGGGGAGCAATGAGCAGTTCTTC
CATSDPGQGSNEQFF
>TRBJ2-7|TRBD2|.|TRBV3-1/TRBV3-2
TGTGCCAGCAGCCCGATGCGGGGGTCCCGGGAGCAGTACTTC
CASSPMRGSREQYF
>TRBJ2-7|TRBD1|.|TRBV5-1
TGCGCCAGCAGCTTGGGGACAGGGAGCTCCTACGAGCAGTACTTC
CASSLGTGSSYEQYF
>TRBJ2-1|.|once|TRBV7-9
TGTGCCAGCAGCTTAGACGGTCACAATGAGCAGTTCTTC
CASSLDGHNEQFF
>TRBJ1-1|TRBD1|.|TRBV5-5
TGTGCCAGCAGCCCGAGTCTTCTAACAACAGGGGACACTGAAGCTTTCTTT
CASSPSLLTTGDTEAFF
>TRBJ1-3|.|.|TRBV2
TGTGCCAGCAGTGAAGGCAGTTTCTCTGGAAACACCATATATTTT
CASSEGSFSGNTIYF
>TRBJ1-5|.|once|TRBV3-1/TRBV3-2
TGTGCCAGCAGCCAAACGACGGGGAATCAGCCCCAGCATTTT
CASSQTTGNQPQHF
>TRBJ1-1|.|.|TRBV7-8
TGTGCCAGCAGCTTAGGGACAGCTAACACTGAAGCTTTCTTT
CASSLGTANTEAFF
>TRBJ2-1|.|.|TRBV5-1
TGCGCCAGCAGCTTGGTTCCCACGAGCTCCTACAATGAGCAGTTCTTC
CASSLVPTSSYNEQFF
>TRBJ2-5|.|.|TRBV3-1/TRBV3-2
TGTGCCAGCAGCCAAGGGTTTGCTAGCCGAGGAGAGACCCAGTACTTC
CASSQGFASRGETQYF
>TRBJ2-5|.|.|TRBV5-1
TGCGCCAGCAGCTTGGAACAGGGTTTGTTGGAGACCCAGTACTTC
CASSLEQGLLETQYF
>TRBJ2-7|TRBD1|.|TRBV28
TGTGCCAGCAGTTTAATCGGGACAGGTGCCTACGAGCAGTACTTC
CASSLIGTGAYEQYF
>TRBJ1-6|.|.|TRBV6-5
TGTGCCAGCAGCAGAAACTCCTATAATTCACCCCTCCACTTT
CASSRNSYNSPLHF
>TRBJ1-1|TRBD1|once|TRBV10-2
TGCGCCAGCACACTAAACCAGGGGGCTTCACGCGCTGAAGCTTTCTTT
CASTLNQGASRAEAFF